The following is a T cell receptor (beta chain) sequence with its context. The antigen it recognizes is unknown. One base away there is no much larger clone; base qualities are not given. Libraries came from 5' RACE. TCRdb lists the instrument as NextSeq 500. To allow correction of PCR and sequencing errors, the TCR library protocol tagged every TCR cDNA molecule with a unique molecular identifier. From the authors' description of their analysis: Decombinator tools were used for TCR identification, UMI-based error correction and CDR3 extraction. Expanded TCRs were defined as those above a frequency of 2 per 1,000, corresponding to the top 1% of the tumor frequency distribution. Renyi diversity was computed with the R vegan package after each repertoire had been subsampled 100 times to 5,000 TCRs. CDR3 similarity networks were constructed using string-kernel similarity of amino acid triplets, with links drawn between CDR3s whose pairwise similarity was above 0.82. The raw public data were reprocessed by TCRdb itself: fastp quality trimming at Q25, MiXCR clonotype calling, in-frame beta chains only. All rows with the same CDR3 protein become a single entry with the most common DNA and genes. These V and J calls derive from TCRdb rather than the authors' analysis. The table for this sample lists 45,000 or so distinct CDR3 sequences; roughly 10% of them were counted only once. The ten largest clones take up about 43% of the sample.

V gives up 0 bases and J gives up 1 base, and the segment between their germline ends measures 8 bases. Measured from the cysteine to the phenylalanine, the CDR3 is 14 residues long. The entry retains the CDR3 DNA only, 42 bases that are in frame from base 1. The germline V gene gives CDR1 as SGHDT and CDR2 as YYEEEE. The record originates from a study of spatial heterogeneity in lung cancer (dated by TCRdb to the late 2010s). As for the study more broadly: Beta-chain transcripts were consistently detected in greater numbers than alpha-chain transcripts, which likely reflected higher beta-chain transcript abundance. In the raw uncorrected reads, each unique combination of TCR and UMI appeared more than ten times on average. The study quantitatively compared TCR alpha and beta repertoires across multiple tumor regions, matched nontumor lung and blood in non-small cell lung cancer. At surgery, over 200 tumor regions, 64 matched nontumor lung samples and 56 PBMC samples were TCR-sequenced for both alpha and beta chains. The study linked features of the TCR repertoire to counts of nonsynonymous mutations, which were determined by whole-exome sequencing of tumor tissue. What the research found in general, with its limitations: Ubiquitous expanded tumor TCRs were detected in blood more often at tumor resection than at routine follow-up. Confirming at a functional level the hypothesis that regional TCRs recognize regional mutations was considered to require additional single-cell paired TCR alpha and beta sequencing.

The sample's time point label, in plain terms: sample taken at primary tumor resection. Whole RNA extracted from tumor and nontumor lung tissue, or from cryopreserved PBMC samples, was used for TCR sequencing without cell sorting. The donors were 65 to 90 patients from the lung TRACERx cohort who had early-stage, untreated non-small cell lung cancer. Patients were selected for TCR sequencing only if sufficient RNA was available from at least two tumor regions. The clonotype comes from a female donor with early-stage non-small cell lung cancer. This specimen consisted of PBMCs, obtained at surgery. The chain employs TRBV5-6 and TRBJ2-7, with the D gene too uncertain to name. The nucleotide sequence reads as follows: TGTGCCAGCAGCTTGGCGGTCGAATCCTACGAGCAGTACTTC. This sequence encodes CASSLAVESYEQYF.